This T cell receptor beta chain was profiled in a study of cytomegalovirus exposure and HLA in healthy donors. This CDR3 is built from 15 residues. Germline CDR1 is SGHRS and CDR2 is YFSETQ. V was clipped by 2 bases and J by 2 bases; unmatched bases: 3. This clone was detected a few times. The primer mix had 60 Vbeta and 13 Jbeta primers. Generated by immunoSEQ multiplex PCR, the TCRdb table keeps only in-frame clones and is missing some. Altogether some 150,000 clones are present, around 80% being singletons, with the ten largest covering about 3.4%. The receptor's source is a man between 18 and 35 years old in good health and CMV-seropositive. Sequencing was done on a sample of PBMCs. The chain is built from TRBV5-1 and TRBJ2-1; the match to TRBD2 covers 8 bases. This CDR3 reads CASSFTSGTYNEQFF. Here the CDR3 DNA reads TGCGCCAGCAGCTTCACTAGCGGAACCTACAATGAGCAGTTCTTC. The full variable domain, in which reference TRBV5-1 and TRBJ2-1 provide the parts outside the CDR3, is KAGVTQTPRYLIKTRGQQVTLSCSPISGHRSVSWYQQTPGQGLQFLFEYFSETQRNKGNFPGRFSGRQFSNSRSEMNVSTLELGDSALYLCASSFTSGTYNEQFFGPGTRLTVL.